This T cell receptor (beta chain) was recorded in a study of blood T cells in healthy people across ages. The second PCR ran roughly 7 to 12 cycles with a sample-barcoded 5' primer and J-beta primers. Carrying 12 random nucleotides, a template-switch adaptor labeled each individual cDNA molecule. TCRdb reprocessed the 5' RACE reads via MiXCR and lists one record per CDR3 protein. The sample carries 700,000 to 950,000 distinct CDR3 sequences, roughly 47% recorded once. The length of the CDR3 is 15 residues. V was clipped by 0 bases and J by 3 bases, with 11 bases between them. This clonotype was obtained from a woman in her sixties in good health. Sequencing was done on a sample of blood. The gene calls are TRBV12-3 or TRBV12-4 and TRBJ1-1; D remains ambiguous. The DNA for the CDR3 is TGTGCCAGCAGTTTAGCGTTAAGGTCCGACACTGAAGCTTTCTTT. This translates into CASSLALRSDTEAFF.